This entry features one T cell receptor beta chain sequence. Its antigen is unknown. No base-level quality is on record; no much larger clone is a single base apart. At the junction V is shortened by 4 bases and J by 2 bases; bases outside the gene matches: 10. Including cysteine and phenylalanine, the CDR3 has 16 amino acids. Here the CDR3 DNA is all that survives: 48 bases in frame from base 1. Sequences SGHKS (CDR1) and YYEKEE (CDR2) are obtained from the germline V gene (reference sequence). The roughly 37 donors, aged about 6 to 95 years, were systemically healthy Caucasian individuals from Russia. Each donor gave 8 to 10 milliliters of peripheral blood, drawn into EDTA-treated Vacutainer tubes. Ficoll-Paque density-gradient centrifugation was used to isolate PBMCs, with at least 6 million per sample. Total RNA was extracted from PBMCs with Trizol reagent, with at least 6 micrograms obtained per sample. For every donor, flow cytometry on a PBMC aliquot measured the percentage of naive CD45RAhigh/CD27high T cells.

These data belong to a study of blood T cells in healthy people across ages (dated by TCRdb to the mid-2010s). Regarding the research as a whole: In model experiments, template switching captured about one uniquely barcoded TCR beta cDNA molecule for every two T cells. The study measured age-related changes in TCR beta repertoire diversity using deep sequencing normalized with unique cDNA molecular identifiers. The study analyzed two additional independent replicas of 1 million unique cDNA reads from the same blood draw for two donors, one aged 18 to 30 and one aged 80 or older. To avoid experimental bias, donors of different ages were randomly spread across the sequencing lanes. Four age groups were formed from the donors: young (average roughly 16 years), middle-aged (approximately 42), aged (around 68) and long-lived (82).

What the research found in general, with its limitations: Compared with the aged group, more naive CD4+ T cells, fewer expanded clones and increased TCR diversity were shown by the long-lived group, suggesting age selection. Observed TCR beta diversity correlated strongly with the percentage of naive T cells measured by flow cytometry. Because donor CMV infection status was unknown, age-related changes in expanded clonotypes were potentially confounded. Observed TCR beta diversity per million T cells fell roughly linearly with age, and a significant reduction was already apparent by age approximately 40. Estimates of total diversity based on one million sequenced T cells were regarded as lower bounds and as underestimates. Bulk unsorted PBMC profiling prevented conclusive comparison of naive and antigen-experienced compartments.

Library preparation used 5' RACE. The sequencing machine was an Illumina HiSeq 2500. The second PCR ran for about 6 to 11 cycles and used a J-beta primer mix along with a sample-barcoded 5' primer. A unique molecular identifier was introduced onto each TCR beta cDNA molecule by a template-switch 5' adaptor carrying 12 random nucleotides. Each sample yielded at least 2.5 million CDR3-containing paired-end reads. All of the RNA was converted into first-strand cDNA using the Mint cDNA synthesis kit, with a TRBC-specific oligonucleotide serving as the primer. Following uracil-DNA glycosylase treatment, all cDNA underwent a first 18-cycle PCR with the universal primers M1SS and BC2_uni_R. As for the original processing: For normalization, 1 million high-quality reads, each with a distinct molecular identifier, were randomly selected from each sample. Instead of being binned into consensus sequences, reads that shared molecular identifiers were thrown out. MiTCR, set to a Q25 quality threshold and the strictest error-elimination algorithm, was used for CDR3 identification, clonotype clustering and error correction. Lower-bound total TCR beta diversity was estimated with a nonparametric unseen species model using Euler transformation. TCRdb itself trimmed the public reads at Q25 with fastp, ran MiXCR and retained productive beta chains. Each record represents a unique CDR3 protein, reported with the most common genes and DNA among its rows. The V and J calls, along with clone size, are taken from TCRdb and not from the paper's own processing. The sample data list about 580,000 distinct CDR3 sequences, and around 50% of these were observed just once. Under 30% of the sample is held by the ten biggest clonotypes.

This receptor was taken from a man older than 75 in good health. The chain employs TRBV5-5 and TRBJ2-3; the junction holds 7 bases that match TRBD2. The sample consisted of blood. The CDR3 region reads CASSAEVGGNTDTQYF. The nucleotide sequence reads TGTGCCAGCAGCGCGGAGGTGGGGGGGAACACAGATACGCAGTATTTT.